Listed here are 8 T cell receptor beta chains from one sample, sequenced in a study of T cell responses to AZD1222 COVID-19 vaccine. Method: immunoSEQ multiplex PCR; TCRdb's copy keeps in-frame clones and lacks some. The sample consists of 100,000 to 150,000 clones, about 90% of them appearing once. This specimen was peripheral blood, taken on day 0 of AZD1222 vaccination. The source of these receptors is an adult in good health.

This sequence joins TRBV5-1 and TRBJ2-5; TRBD2 aligns across 10 bases. CDR1 is SGHRS, CDR2 YFSETQ, per germline. This CDR3 contains 15 residues. J gave up 4 bases and V 4 bases, and 7 bases lay outside the gene matches. DNA for the CDR3: TGCGCCAGCAGCGGCGGGACTAGCGTTCTAGAGACCCAGTACTTC. This codes for CASSGGTSVLETQYF. The whole variable domain, remainder taken from reference TRBV5-1 and TRBJ2-5, is KAGVTQTPRYLIKTRGQQVTLSCSPISGHRSVSWYQQTPGQGLQFLFEYFSETQRNKGNFPGRFSGRQFSNSRSEMNVSTLELGDSALYLCASSGGTSVLETQYFGPGTRLLVL.

The J gene is TRBJ1-5, the V gene TRBV14; D gene uncertain. V was shortened by 0 bases and J by 7 bases, with 7 bases between the two germline ends. Germline-derived CDR1 and CDR2 are SGHDN and FVKESK. This CDR3 region has 13 residues. Here the CDR3 reads CASSQDPGQPQHF. In nucleotides, the CDR3 is TGTGCCAGCAGCCAAGACCCTGGACAGCCCCAGCATTTT.

This chain uses TRBV5-1 with TRBJ2-7; D is uncertain. The V and J ends lost 4 bases and 0 bases respectively, with 17 bases between them. The CDR3 covers 16 residues. The V gene's germline CDR1 is SGHRS and CDR2 YFSETQ. The DNA of the CDR3 is TGCGCCAGCAGCCGACCCTTACAGCGTGACTCCTACGAGCAGTACTTC. This gives the protein CASSRPLQRDSYEQYF.

This chain uses TRBV23-1 with TRBJ1-3; tentative D call: TRBD1 (6 bases). TRBV23-1 is designated an ORF whose function remains uncertain. This CDR3 spans 20 amino acids. The V end was cut by 7 bases, the J end by 0 bases, with 28 bases between. Here the CDR3 DNA reads TGCGCCAGCACCCCGGGGAGAGACAGGAGGAACGAGGGCTCTGGAAACACCATATATTTT. Translated, it gives CASTPGRDRRNEGSGNTIYF.

The chain carries TRBV6-1 and TRBJ2-3; 10 bases are shared with TRBD2. CDR3 size: 18 residues. Germline lookup yields CDR1 MNHNS and CDR2 SASEGT. V shed 1 base, J shed 2 bases, and the junction held 9 bases outside the gene matches. The CDR3 region has the DNA TGTGCCAGCAGTGAAGTCGTAGCGGGGGGCGCCCACACAGATACGCAGTATTTT. This translates into CASSEVVAGGAHTDTQYF.

The genes are TRBV7-3 and TRBJ1-1; D gene uncertain. The CDR3 sequence is 15 residues long. CDR1 is SGHTA and CDR2 is FQGTGA in the germline V gene. Trimming cost V 2 bases and J 0 bases, with 10 bases left between them. The CDR3 sequence is CASSLDAGLNTEAFF. CDR3 nucleotides: TGTGCCAGCAGCTTAGACGCAGGCTTGAACACTGAAGCTTTCTTT.

The V call is TRBV5-4, the J call TRBJ2-3; tentatively, D is TRBD2 (6 bases). With 0 bases removed from V and 6 bases from J, the gap between germline ends came to 17 bases. The CDR3 has 16 residues. CDR1 is SGHNT and CDR2 is YYREEE in the germline V gene (reference sequence). The CDR3 nucleotides read TGTGCCAGCAGCTTGGGCGTAGGTGGGGGGAAGGATACGCAGTATTTT. Translation gives CASSLGVGGGKDTQYF.

A few counts support this clone. This chain links TRBV7-2 with TRBJ1-2; no clear D gene. Germline V gene data show CDR1 as SGHTA and CDR2 as FQGNSA. CDR3 length equals 14 residues. Trimming took off 5 bases at V and 3 bases at J, with 13 bases between the two ends. The CDR3 spells CASSQPGADYGYTF. As DNA, the CDR3 is TGTGCCAGCAGCCAACCCGGCGCTGACTATGGCTACACCTTC.